Presented here are 27 T cell receptor beta chains from one specimen sequenced in a study of blood T cells in healthy people across ages (dated by TCRdb to the mid-2010s). The method behind the library was 5' RACE. Reads for this sample came from an Illumina HiSeq 2500. A second PCR of about 6 to 11 cycles was performed with a sample-barcoded 5' primer and a J-beta primer mix. TCRdb passed the public sequencing reads through fastp at Q25 and MiXCR, retaining productive beta sequences. Rows are unified per CDR3 protein, each entry keeping the most common DNA and genes. The sample table shows about 2 million distinct CDR3 sequences, and less than 50% are seen once. The ten largest clones represent roughly 2.1% of the sample. Specimen: blood. Receptors were obtained from a woman between 35 and 50 years old in good health.

This chain connects TRBV24-1 to TRBJ2-3, with D hard to call. The CDR3 is 16 residues long. Per germline, CDR1 KGHDR and CDR2 SFDVKD. Trimming pared 3 bases from V and 2 bases from J, leaving 14 bases between. CDR3 bases: TGTGCCACCAGTGATCCTAGGGCAGCCAACACAGATACGCAGTATTTT. This translates into CATSDPRAANTDTQYF.

The CDR3 DNA is TGCAGTGCCCGACCCAGCAGTGCCTACGAGCAGTACTTC. The encoded protein is CSARPSSAYEQYF. This chain joins TRBV20-1 and TRBJ2-7; D is undetermined. V shed 6 bases and J shed 2 bases, with 14 bases lying between them. The CDR3 is made up of 13 amino acids. Germline lookup yields CDR1 DFQATT and CDR2 SNEGSKA (reference sequence).

This clonotype occurred a few times. The chain links TRBV15 to TRBJ1-2; D gene unclear. Per the germline V gene, CDR1 is LNHNV and CDR2 is YYDKDF (reference sequence). V gave up 5 bases and J gave up 0 bases, with 19 bases separating them. The CDR3 is made up of 17 amino acids. In DNA, the CDR3 is TGTGCCACCAGCGTCGGGAGCGGGCAAAGTACTAACTATGGCTACACCTTC. Translated: CATSVGSGQSTNYGYTF.

CDR3 in amino acids: CASRAGRGSLQNYGYTF. The CDR3 nucleotides read TGTGCCAGCAGGGCTGGACGGGGATCCCTACAGAACTATGGCTACACCTTC. The chain recombines TRBV27 with TRBJ1-2; D is unclear. The V end lost 6 bases, the J end lost 2 bases, and 22 bases lay between the germline ends. The CDR3 sequence is 17 residues long. Germline V gene lookup returns CDR1 MNHEY and CDR2 SMNVEV (reference sequence).

The chain combines TRBV6-4 with TRBJ1-5, with 8 bases fitting TRBD1. The CDR3 has 15 amino acids. V was pared by 3 bases and J by 0 bases, with 1 base of the junction left unmatched. Germline V gives CDR1 MRHNA, CDR2 SNTAGT. CDR3 DNA sequence: TGTGCCAGCAGTGAACAGGGGGGTAGCAATCAGCCCCAGCATTTT. This encodes CASSEQGGSNQPQHF.

The rearrangement joins TRBV24-1 to TRBJ2-3; D is possibly TRBD1 or TRBD2 (5 bases each). This CDR3 spans 15 amino acids. CDR1 and CDR2 (germline): KGHDR, SFDVKD. V gave up 7 bases and J gave up 4 bases, with 17 bases separating them. CDR3 amino acids: CATRGESGSPDTQYF. The CDR3 region has the DNA TGTGCCACCAGGGGGGAAAGCGGAAGCCCAGATACGCAGTATTTT.

As regards this clonotype: One junction end disagrees with the germline gene, perhaps due to a read error. This chain connects TRBV7-9 to TRBJ2-7, with a weak D call TRBD2 (5 bases). There are 14 residues in the CDR3. In germline, CDR1 is SEHNR, CDR2 FQNEAQ (reference sequence). CDR3 bases: TGTGCCAGCAAATTTAGCGCAGGCTCCTACGAGCGGTACTTC. Amino acid sequence: CASKFSAGSYERYF.

The chain couples TRBV20-1 to TRBJ2-5; D call uncertain. The tail of the sequence fits TRBJ2-7 better, so the J call may be wrong. Germline V gene lookup returns CDR1 DFQATT and CDR2 SNEGSKA (reference sequence). The CDR3 has 14 amino acids. CDR3 DNA sequence: TGCAGTGCTAGAGATTCCCGGACCCTCTACGAGCAGTACTTC. Protein product: CSARDSRTLYEQYF.

Only one count was recorded for this clonotype. This sequence joins TRBV29-1 and TRBJ1-1; the D gene is possibly TRBD1 (6 bases). This CDR3 region has 11 residues. CDR1 SQVTM and CDR2 ANQGSEA come from the germline V gene. Trimming left V 8 bases short and J 4 bases short, with 11 bases between. CDR3 in DNA: TGCAGCTCAGGAGGGGGCACTGAAGCTTTCTTT. It translates to CSSGGGTEAFF. Filled out from reference TRBV29-1 and TRBJ1-1, the complete variable domain reads SAVISQKPSRDICQRGTSLTIQCQVDSQVTMMFWYRQQPGQSLTLIATANQGSEATYESGFVIDKFPISRPNLTFSTLTVSNMSPEDSSIYLCSSGGGTEAFFGQGTRLTVV.

This chain uses TRBV4-3 with TRBJ2-5, with TRBD1 matching over 7 bases. J was trimmed by 4 bases and V by 0 bases; bases with no gene match: 5. Looked up from germline, CDR1 is LGHNA and CDR2 is YSLEER. The CDR3 has 15 amino acids. CDR3 sequence reads: CASSQDVAGGETQYF. The CDR3 bases are TGCGCCAGCAGCCAAGATGTCGCAGGGGGAGAGACCCAGTACTTC.

The genes are TRBV12-3 or TRBV12-4 and TRBJ2-3; 9 nucleotides agree with TRBD1. The CDR3 is made up of 15 amino acids. J was trimmed by 3 bases and V by 6 bases; bases with no gene match: 7. The CDR3 DNA reads TGTGCCAGCAGCTACGCCGGGACAGGGACAGATACGCAGTATTTT. It specifies CASSYAGTGTDTQYF.

The chain carries TRBV6-5 and TRBJ1-2, with D unresolved. Per germline, CDR1 MNHEY and CDR2 SVGAGI. V was clipped by 0 bases and J by 8 bases, with 13 bases between them. There are 14 residues in the CDR3. CDR3 in amino acids: CASSYSNGQRGYTF. CDR3 nucleotide sequence: TGTGCCAGCAGTTACTCAAATGGGCAGAGAGGCTACACCTTC.

The genes are TRBV5-1 and TRBJ2-7; D gene ambiguous. The CDR3 length is 15 residues. Trimming shortened V by 4 bases and J by 4 bases, and 18 bases separated the two germline ends. Germline V lookup: CDR1 SGHRS, CDR2 YFSETQ. The CDR3 protein is CASSDQIGPSYEQYF. The CDR3, as DNA: TGCGCCAGCAGCGATCAAATTGGGCCCTCTTACGAGCAGTACTTC.

This clonotype showed up just a few times. V and J are TRBV7-9 and TRBJ2-1; TRBD2 might be the D (6 bases). Germline V gene lookup returns CDR1 SEHNR and CDR2 FQNEAQ (reference sequence). V was trimmed by 5 bases and J by 5 bases, leaving 13 bases between them. This CDR3 is built from 14 residues. CDR3 in DNA: TGTGCCAGCAGCCCCCCGGCGGGACACAATGAGCAGTTCTTC. It codes for CASSPPAGHNEQFF.

V usage is TRBV20-1 and J usage is TRBJ2-4; D tentatively fits TRBD1 or TRBD2 (5 bases each). CDR1 DFQATT and CDR2 SNEGSKA come from the germline V gene (reference sequence). V was shortened by 2 bases and J by 0 bases, with 11 bases between the two germline ends. This CDR3 is built from 15 residues. CDR3 nucleotides: TGCAGTGCTAGAATCGCAGGGACAGCCAAAAACATTCAGTACTTC. Translating gives CSARIAGTAKNIQYF.

The chain couples TRBV7-2 to TRBJ2-3, with TRBD1 matching 12 bases. V gave up 2 bases and J gave up 1 base; unmatched junction bases: 7. This CDR3 has 18 amino acids. CDR1 is SGHTA and CDR2 is FQGNSA in the germline V gene. The CDR3 sequence is CASSLSGQGALGTDTQYF. Here the CDR3 DNA reads TGTGCCAGCAGCTTATCGGGACAGGGGGCGTTGGGCACAGATACGCAGTATTTT.

The chain uses TRBV27 and TRBJ2-1, with TRBD2 as a possible D gene (5 bases). CDR1 and CDR2 from the germline V gene are MNHEY and SMNVEV (reference sequence). Trimming took 3 bases from V and 9 from J, leaving 12 bases between them. The CDR3 spans 13 residues. The CDR3 loop reads CASSFGSRGEQFF. The CDR3 DNA reads TGTGCCAGCAGTTTCGGCTCACGGGGTGAGCAGTTCTTC.

The rearrangement links TRBV20-1 to TRBJ2-3, with a weak D call TRBD1 (5 bases). The V and J ends lost 0 bases and 0 bases respectively, with 10 bases between them. Germline CDR1 and CDR2: DFQATT and SNEGSKA (reference sequence). CDR3 size: 15 residues. The CDR3: CSARDEAGSTDTQYF. CDR3 bases: TGCAGTGCTAGAGATGAGGCAGGGAGCACAGATACGCAGTATTTT.

The rearrangement joins TRBV9 to TRBJ1-2; D gene unclear. CDR3 length: 11 amino acids. V was clipped by 2 bases and J by 10 bases, with 9 bases between them. Looked up from germline, CDR1 is SGDLS and CDR2 is YYNGEE. CDR3 DNA sequence: TGTGCCAGCAGCGTGGGTATCTCCTACACCTTC. Translated: CASSVGISYTF.

In its sample, this clonotype was seen a few times. The chain couples TRBV5-5 to TRBJ2-5; TRBD2 matches 10 bases. The CDR3 length is 15 residues. In germline, CDR1 is SGHKS, CDR2 YYEKEE (reference sequence). V lost 2 bases, J lost 5 bases, and 6 bases stayed unmatched. The CDR3 reads CASSFGAGGRETQYF. The CDR3 region has the DNA TGTGCCAGCAGCTTTGGAGCGGGGGGGCGGGAGACCCAGTACTTC.

This clonotype was observed a few times. The CDR3 DNA reads TGTGCCAGCAGCCAAGGACAGATACGCACAGATACGCAGTATTTT. The encoded protein is CASSQGQIRTDTQYF. The genes are TRBV4-2 and TRBJ2-3; D is perhaps TRBD1 (5 bases). Germline CDR1 reads LGHNA; CDR2 reads YNFKEQ. The CDR3 consists of 15 residues. Trimming stripped 1 base from V and 1 base from J, with 9 bases between.

This clonotype was seen a few times. The V call is TRBV10-3, the J call TRBJ2-7, with 8 bases lining up with TRBD1. The CDR3 totals 15 residues. The germline CDR1 and CDR2 sequences are ENHRY and SYGVKD. Germline trimming cut 2 bases from V and 1 base from J; bases unmatched to any gene: 4. The CDR3 DNA sequence: TGTGCCATCAGTGAGCCCAGGACAGGGTCCTACGAGCAGTACTTC. Its translation: CAISEPRTGSYEQYF.

V and J are TRBV9 and TRBJ2-5; a weak D match, TRBD2 (7 bases). The CDR3 spans 14 residues. Trimming took 9 bases from V and 2 from J, leaving 17 bases between them. Germline lookup yields CDR1 SGDLS and CDR2 YYNGEE. The CDR3 spells CATSGGAGQETQYF. CDR3 DNA sequence: TGTGCCACCAGTGGGGGGGCGGGACAAGAGACCCAGTACTTC.

This clonotype was detected only a few times. The chain carries TRBV6-2 or TRBV6-3 and TRBJ2-1; 12 nucleotides line up with TRBD1. The CDR3 loop spans 15 amino acids. V shed 7 bases, J shed 6 bases, and the junction held 7 bases outside the gene matches. From germline, CDR1 is MNHEY and CDR2 SVGEGT. The CDR3 is CASKPGQGAVNEQFF. The CDR3 DNA is TGTGCCAGCAAGCCGGGACAGGGGGCTGTCAATGAGCAGTTCTTC.

The V and J genes are TRBV15 and TRBJ2-5; D uncertain. The V gene's germline CDR1 is LNHNV and CDR2 YYDKDF (reference sequence). Between the trimmed V and J ends, which lost 0 bases and 0 bases, there was a span of 8 bases. The CDR3 extends over 15 amino acids. The CDR3 sequence: CATSRDPSDQETQYF. CDR3 coding DNA: TGTGCCACCAGCAGAGATCCGTCCGACCAAGAGACCCAGTACTTC.

This chain connects TRBV7-2 to TRBJ2-7; 15 bases are shared with TRBD2. Germline V gene sequence: CDR1 SGHTA, CDR2 FQGNSA. Unmatched junction bases numbered 8, after V lost 3 bases and J lost 2 bases. The CDR3 is 18 residues long. The CDR3 spells CASSFLGTSGGPTYEQYF. DNA for the CDR3: TGTGCCAGCAGCTTCCTGGGGACTAGCGGGGGGCCTACCTACGAGCAGTACTTC.

This clonotype has just a few counts. This chain links TRBV28 with TRBJ2-4; perhaps TRBD2 as D (6 bases). Trimming shortened V by 2 bases and J by 0 bases, and 17 bases separated the two germline ends. Germline values: CDR1 MDHEN, CDR2 SYDVKM. This CDR3 region has 18 residues. The CDR3 sequence is CASSLPSGEELAKNIQYF. CDR3 bases: TGTGCCAGCAGTTTACCCTCTGGGGAGGAGTTAGCCAAAAACATTCAGTACTTC. The variable domain in full, completed from reference TRBV28 and TRBJ2-4, reads DVKVTQSSRYLVKRTGEKVFLECVQDMDHENMFWYRQDPGLGLRLIYFSYDVKMKEKGDIPEGYSVSREKKERFSLILESASTNQTSMYLCASSLPSGEELAKNIQYFGAGTRLSVL.